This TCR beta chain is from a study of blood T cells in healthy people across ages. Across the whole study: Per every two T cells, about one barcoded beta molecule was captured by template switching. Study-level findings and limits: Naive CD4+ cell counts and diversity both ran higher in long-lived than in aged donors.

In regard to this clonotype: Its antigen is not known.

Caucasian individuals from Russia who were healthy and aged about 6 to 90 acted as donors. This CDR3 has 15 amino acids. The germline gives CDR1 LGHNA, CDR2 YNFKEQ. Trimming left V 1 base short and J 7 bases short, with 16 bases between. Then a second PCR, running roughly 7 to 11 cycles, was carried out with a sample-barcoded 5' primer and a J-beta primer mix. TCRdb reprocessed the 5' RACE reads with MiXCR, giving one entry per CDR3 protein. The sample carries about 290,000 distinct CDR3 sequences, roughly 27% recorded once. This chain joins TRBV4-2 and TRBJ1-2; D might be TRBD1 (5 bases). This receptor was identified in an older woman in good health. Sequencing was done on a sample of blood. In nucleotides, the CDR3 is TGTGCCAGCAGCCAAGGGGGCGCAGAGGTTTTTGGCTACACCTTC. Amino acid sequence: CASSQGGAEVFGYTF.